The text below deals with one TCR beta chain. This clonotype was seen at least ten times. What this receptor recognizes is not known. Base qualities are not at hand, and no much larger clone is one base apart. These data are taken from a study of human T cells and chemical hapten exposure (dated by TCRdb to about 2021). About the study as a whole: For sensitization, 2% DPC in acetone was applied to a roughly 2 cm by roughly 2 cm area of upper inner arm skin. Throughout the roughly 25-week study period, patients were also given weekly therapeutic DPC doses on the scalp. Patch testing on the upper back used Finn chambers containing 0.01% DPC, with scoring done after 6 days according to International Contact Dermatitis Research Group standards. The patient cohort, mostly female, included alopecia areata with under or over 50% scalp involvement, alopecia totalis and alopecia universalis. Libraries were combined into a pool for sequencing, and differences in TCR yield between samples came mainly from small differences in library volumes within the pool. Peripheral blood TCR repertoire changes were tracked in vivo in alopecia patients during primary and secondary sensitization to the hapten diphenylcyclopropenone (DPC). Blood was sampled from patients pre-sensitization (week 0) and at 2, 6 and about 24 weeks after DPC sensitization. Nearly 30 alopecia patients provided blood for TCR sequencing at one to four time points (pre-sensitization, 2, 6 and 24 weeks). Points the paper makes about the study in general: After repeated subsampling, changes were observed in the strength of the expansion versus patch-test correlation and in the threshold at which the correlation became significant. A positive correlation was found between the number of PT1 expanded TCRs and patch test score, with significance reached at thresholds 8, 16 and 32 but not 4. Compared with pre-sensitization or healthy control sets, expanded TCRs formed significantly more large CDR3 similarity clusters, which is consistent with antigen-driven responses. Because every patient had alopecia, a presumed autoimmune disease, the patients' immune response might differ from that of healthy individuals. DPC sensitization did not change the number of TCRs with a frequency above 1 in 1000, and there was no evidence of changes in global repertoire structure.

Receptor libraries were prepared by RACE. For sequencing, a NextSeq 500 was employed. During library preparation, unique molecular identifiers were attached to individual cDNA molecules so that TCRs could be counted in a quantitative, reproducible way. From each blood RNA sample, both TCR alpha and TCR beta chains were sequenced. Per the original workflow: The median number of TCRs per sample was some 100,000, ranging from roughly 20,000 to 700,000. The Decombinator software suite was used to annotate V, J and CDR3 in the TCR reads. Every sample was subsampled to the same number of TCRs (28,000) for the PS versus PT1 abundance plots. Expanded TCRs were defined as absent before sensitization and observed at least eight times at the 2-week time point. TCRdb applied fastp at Q25 and MiXCR to the public reads, then kept only in-frame beta chains. For every CDR3 protein sequence, its rows merge into one entry that carries the most common genes and DNA. The V and J calls, along with clone size, are taken from TCRdb and not from the paper's own processing. The sample table shows 90,000 to 120,000 distinct CDR3 sequences, and approximately 10% are seen once. The ten largest clones take up around 3.6% of the sample.

Looking up the germline V gene yields CDR1 KGHDR and CDR2 SFDVKD. Deletion took 4 bases off V and 1 base off J, with a span of 3 bases between the germline ends. The CDR3 measures 13 amino acids from cysteine to phenylalanine. The retained sequence is limited to the CDR3, 39 bases, with the frame set at the first base. The sample's time point label is to be understood as: patch test 1, 2 weeks after DPC sensitization. This sample's treatment or condition label indicates: therapeutic diphenylcyclopropenone sensitization with weekly scalp DPC. At each patch-test visit, blood was drawn before the patch test was applied. Eligible patients were aged 18 to 70, diagnosed with alopecia, deemed suitable for DPC therapy, and excluded if pregnant. Total RNA was extracted from unfractionated whole blood that had been collected in Tempus Blood RNA tubes.

The sample consisted of whole blood, taken in connection with sensitization to the hapten diphenylcyclopropenone (DPC). The TCR comes from a woman aged 40 to 50 with alopecia areata. Some clones in this sample may be carry-over from other donors' samples. This sequence uses TRBV24-1 and TRBJ2-2, with the D gene too uncertain to name. The CDR3 protein is CATSERNTGELFF. In nucleotides, the sequence is TGTGCCACCAGTGAACGGAACACCGGGGAGCTGTTTTTT.